Following are 8 T cell receptor beta chains from one sample sequenced in a study of cytomegalovirus exposure and HLA in healthy donors. Primers for the PCR totalled 60 Vbeta and 13 Jbeta. Profiled with immunoSEQ multiplex PCR; TCRdb holds only in-frame clones, not every one. The sample holds approximately 110,000 clones, roughly 14% seen once. The source material was PBMCs. Receptors originate from a woman between 18 and 29 years old in good health and CMV-seronegative.

This clone has a handful of counts. J is TRBJ2-3 and V is TRBV7-9; TRBD1 agrees at 11 bases. V was pared by 4 bases and J by 2 bases, with 5 bases of the junction left unmatched. CDR1 is SEHNR and CDR2 is FQNEAQ in the germline V gene (reference sequence). The length of the CDR3 is 16 residues. In DNA form, the CDR3 reads TGTGCCAGCAGCTACCGGGACAGGGGGTTCACAGATACGCAGTATTTT. Residues: CASSYRDRGFTDTQYF.

This clone was seen only once. DNA of the CDR3: TGTGCCAGCAGCTCCGGACATCCCGAGCAGTACTTC. Translated: CASSSGHPEQYF. V is TRBV5-6 and J is TRBJ2-7; a possible D gene is TRBD1 (5 bases). This CDR3 is 12 amino acids long. Between the trimmed V and J ends, which lost 3 bases and 6 bases, there was a span of 10 bases. Germline V gene sequence: CDR1 SGHDT, CDR2 YYEEEE.

This clone was recorded a few times. This chain uses TRBV7-2 with TRBJ2-7; 10 bases align to TRBD2. V trimming: 5 bases; J trimming: 7 bases; junction bases outside the gene matches: 11. Germline CDR1 SGHTA, CDR2 FQGNSA. The CDR3 length is 15 residues. CDR3 sequence (DNA): TGTGCCAGCAGCCAAGTAGCGGGGGGTGAGAGGGAGCAGTACTTC. Protein sequence: CASSQVAGGEREQYF.

This clone appeared a few times. This chain connects TRBV5-1 to TRBJ2-6, with 11 nucleotides matching TRBD1. Germline CDR1 reads SGHRS; CDR2 reads YFSETQ. With V trimmed by 4 bases and J by 1 base, 10 bases remained unmatched. The CDR3 is 19 amino acids. Here the CDR3 DNA reads TGCGCCAGCAGCCTCCGGGACAGGGGGTTCGTGTCTGGGGCCAACGTCCTGACTTTC. This sequence encodes CASSLRDRGFVSGANVLTF.

This clone was seen only a few times. The chain has TRBV2 and TRBJ2-5; tentative D call: TRBD2 (6 bases). V was pared by 5 bases and J by 5 bases, with 15 bases between. The CDR3 consists of 14 residues. Germline V gene sequence: CDR1 SNHLY, CDR2 FYNNEI. The CDR3 spells CASSRRLGRETQYF. For the CDR3, the DNA is TGTGCCAGCAGTCGACGACTAGGGCGGGAGACCCAGTACTTC.

A few counts support this clone. The chain has TRBV5-1 and TRBJ1-2; 8 bases fit TRBD1. There are 14 residues in the CDR3. The germline gives CDR1 SGHRS, CDR2 YFSETQ. After removal of 4 bases from V and 2 bases from J, the junction contained 4 bases not matched to a gene. This CDR3 reads CASSTGTGNYGYTF. The CDR3 coding sequence is TGCGCCAGCAGCACCGGGACAGGAAACTATGGCTACACCTTC.

V and J are TRBV9 and TRBJ2-5; 8 bases line up with TRBD2. Germline CDR1 reads SGDLS; CDR2 reads YYNGEE. With V trimmed by 0 bases and J by 4 bases, 11 bases remained unmatched. The CDR3 extends over 17 amino acids. The chain's CDR3 is CASSVASGGLGGETQYF. The DNA of the CDR3 is TGTGCCAGCAGCGTAGCTTCGGGAGGGCTGGGAGGAGAGACCCAGTACTTC.

The chain couples TRBV6-6 to TRBJ1-4; TRBD1 might be the D (5 bases). CDR1 is MNHNY, CDR2 SVGAGI, per germline (reference sequence). V lost 2 bases, J lost 8 bases, and 18 bases lay in between. This CDR3 contains 16 residues. This chain's CDR3 is CASSYPRDPGGEKLFF. For the CDR3, the DNA is TGTGCCAGCAGTTACCCCCGGGACCCCGGGGGAGAAAAACTGTTTTTT.